A selection of T cell receptor beta chains follows, all from one sample in a study of patients and donors after allogeneic stem cell transplantation. Via MiXCR, TCRdb re-called the RT-PCR reads, giving one row per CDR3 protein. The sample includes approximately 250,000 distinct CDR3 sequences, around an eighth of them seen just once. Sequencing was done on a sample of blood, either unsorted or a sorted T cell fraction (not recorded which). The receptor set was obtained from a human donor who was either an allogeneic HSCT recipient or a stem cell or donor lymphocyte infusion donor (not recorded which). It is not recorded whose cells these are; they may come from a transplant donor. CDR3s include the opening cysteine and the closing phenylalanine or tryptophan. The D gene is left open where the match is weak. The size entry is marked missing in some rows and otherwise reads once, few, many or a size class.

d_gene | j_gene | v_gene | abundance | CDR3aa | CDR3nt
NA | TRBJ2-5 | TRBV25-1 | few | CASSEDRSGGALETQYF | TGTGCCAGCAGTGAAGATCGTAGCGGAGGTGCTTTAGAGACCCAGTACTTC
TRBD1 | TRBJ2-5 | TRBV18 | many | CASSSPDRRETQYF | TGTGCCAGCTCATCCCCGGACAGGCGGGAGACCCAGTACTTC
TRBD1 | TRBJ1-5 | TRBV20-1 | few | CSARDGAGGDNQPQHF | TGCAGTGCTAGAGATGGGGCAGGGGGTGACAATCAGCCCCAGCATTTT
NA | TRBJ1-3 | TRBV7-8 | NA | CASSPIGRSSGNTIYF | TGTGCCAGCAGCCCCATTGGGAGAAGCTCTGGAAACACCATATATTTT
NA | TRBJ1-1 | TRBV7-8 | few | CASSLVTMRNTEAFF | TGTGCCAGCAGCTTAGTAACGATGAGGAACACTGAAGCTTTCTTT
NA | TRBJ2-7 | TRBV7-2 | many | CASSLAGYGEQYF | TGTGCCAGCAGCTTAGCCGGGTATGGGGAGCAGTACTTC
TRBD1 | TRBJ1-5 | TRBV19 | few | CASNRGEGNQPQHF | TGTGCCAGTAACAGGGGCGAGGGCAATCAGCCCCAGCATTTT
NA | TRBJ2-7 | TRBV6-6 | many | CASSYSTEQYF | TGTGCCAGCAGTTACTCGACCGAGCAGTACTTC
NA | TRBJ2-7 | TRBV6-1 | NA | CASRTGTTYEQYF | TGTGCCAGCAGAACCGGGACAACCTACGAGCAGTACTTC
TRBD1 | TRBJ1-2 | TRBV7-9 | few | CASSLDLQGSGYTF | TGTGCCAGCAGCTTAGATCTACAGGGGAGCGGCTACACCTTC
NA | TRBJ1-2 | TRBV14 | many | CASSQDRVFF | TGTGCCAGCAGCCAAGATAGGGTCTTCTTC
NA | TRBJ1-4 | TRBV29-1 | NA | CSVRRSGEKLFF | TGCAGCGTTCGCCGGTCGGGGGAAAAACTGTTTTTT
TRBD1 | TRBJ1-5 | TRBV6-1 | NA | CASSVGTGGQPQHF | TGTGCCAGCAGTGTCGGGACAGGGGGCCAGCCCCAGCATTTT
TRBD2 | TRBJ2-7 | TRBV2 | NA | CASNELAGGSYEQYF | TGTGCCAGCAATGAACTAGCGGGGGGTTCCTACGAGCAGTACTTC
NA | TRBJ1-5 | TRBV20-1 | many | CSAEEVTGGNQPQHF | TGCAGTGCGGAGGAGGTGACGGGGGGCAATCAGCCCCAGCATTTT
TRBD1 | TRBJ2-5 | TRBV6-1 | NA | CASSLDRGKTQYF | TGTGCCAGCAGCCTTGACAGGGGAAAGACCCAGTACTTC
NA | TRBJ2-1 | TRBV7-2 | many | CASSFGTWERGEQFF | TGTGCCAGCAGCTTTGGGACTTGGGAGAGGGGTGAGCAGTTCTTC
NA | TRBJ2-2 | TRBV29-1 | many | CSVQGQTGELFF | TGCAGCGTACAGGGTCAGACCGGGGAGCTGTTTTTT
NA | TRBJ2-5 | TRBV20-1 | NA | CSARGDWLPLHF | TGCAGTGCTAGGGGAGACTGGCTCCCTTTGCACTTC
NA | TRBJ2-5 | TRBV5-1 | many | CASSLTTPGRETQYF | TGCGCCAGCAGCTTAACAACTCCGGGACGGGAGACCCAGTACTTC
NA | TRBJ2-7 | TRBV20-1 | many | CSASDNGGQYF | TGCAGTGCGTCCGATAATGGTGGGCAGTACTTC
NA | TRBJ1-1 | TRBV28 | few | CASKKFWVGRRNTEAFF | TGTGCCAGCAAGAAGTTTTGGGTGGGGAGGCGGAACACTGAAGCTTTCTTT
TRBD2 | TRBJ2-5 | TRBV6-2/TRBV6-3 | NA | CASNRAGGAETQYF | TGTGCCAGCAACCGAGCGGGAGGGGCCGAGACCCAGTACTTC
TRBD2 | TRBJ2-7 | TRBV6-1 | few | CASSDREGIDEQYF | TGTGCCAGCAGTGACCGGGAGGGAATCGACGAGCAGTACTTC
NA | TRBJ2-3 | TRBV5-1 | few | CASSFGIRSTDTQYF | TGCGCCAGCAGCTTCGGGATCCGTAGCACAGATACGCAGTATTTT
TRBD2 | TRBJ2-3 | TRBV3-1 | few | CASGRTSGGPDTQYF | TGTGCCAGCGGAAGGACTAGCGGGGGTCCAGATACGCAGTATTTT
NA | TRBJ1-1 | TRBV7-3 | NA | CASSPQGTREAFF | TGTGCCAGCAGCCCACAGGGCACTCGTGAAGCTTTCTTT
TRBD1 | TRBJ1-2 | TRBV3-1 | few | CASSQERDRGGPYYGYTF | TGTGCCAGCAGCCAAGAACGCGACAGGGGGGGCCCTTACTATGGCTACACCTTC
TRBD2 | TRBJ2-2 | TRBV20-1 | NA | CSARSWGGNTGELFF | TGCAGTGCTAGATCCTGGGGGGGGAACACCGGGGAGCTGTTTTTT
TRBD2 | TRBJ2-1 | TRBV20-1 | NA | CSARKTLANEQFF | TGCAGTGCTAGGAAGACACTAGCGAATGAGCAGTTCTTC
TRBD2 | TRBJ2-7 | TRBV25-1 | few | CASSARPGLAVDGDEQYF | TGTGCCAGCAGTGCCCGGCCCGGCCTAGCGGTCGACGGGGACGAGCAGTACTTC
TRBD2 | TRBJ2-2 | TRBV5-4 | NA | CASSWTSWGMDTGELFF | TGTGCCAGCAGCTGGACTAGCTGGGGGATGGACACCGGGGAGCTGTTTTTT
NA | TRBJ2-7 | TRBV28 | NA | CASKSSSSAYEQYF | TGTGCCAGCAAGAGTAGCAGCTCGGCCTACGAGCAGTACTTC
NA | TRBJ1-3 | TRBV5-1 | NA | CASSSLQGNTIYF | TGCGCCAGCAGCTCCTTACAGGGAAACACCATATATTTT
TRBD1 | TRBJ2-7 | TRBV7-6 | NA | CASSLAGRRDSPTYEQYF | TGTGCCAGCAGCTTAGCGGGGCGTCGGGACAGCCCCACCTACGAGCAGTACTTC
TRBD1 | TRBJ1-1 | TRBV20-1 | NA | CSATNHRDRGLRNTEAFF | TGCAGTGCTACCAACCACCGGGACAGGGGGCTCCGGAACACTGAAGCTTTCTTT
NA | TRBJ1-2 | TRBV4-2 | few | CASSQGGVSGQWRVTNYGYTF | TGTGCCAGCAGCCAAGGAGGCGTTAGCGGACAGTGGCGAGTTACTAACTATGGCTACACCTTC
NA | TRBJ1-2 | TRBV5-1 | few | CASTSMQGPLNGYTF | TGCGCCAGCACCTCAATGCAGGGTCCCTTGAATGGCTACACCTTC
NA | TRBJ1-5 | TRBV2 | many | CASSGGAQHF | TGTGCCAGCAGTGGAGGGGCCCAGCATTTT
TRBD1 | TRBJ1-4 | TRBV3-1 | NA | CASSRRRGQGYEKLFF | TGTGCCAGCAGCCGCCGTAGGGGACAGGGGTATGAAAAACTGTTTTTT
TRBD2 | TRBJ2-1 | TRBV4-2 | many | CASSQELTSGGRKQFF | TGTGCCAGCAGCCAAGAGCTCACTAGCGGGGGGCGAAAACAGTTCTTC
TRBD2 | TRBJ2-3 | TRBV5-1 | many | CASSLTSGRGDTQYF | TGCGCCAGCAGCCTTACTAGCGGGAGAGGAGATACGCAGTATTTT
NA | TRBJ2-7 | TRBV6-5 | NA | CASSHPGDEQYF | TGTGCCAGCAGTCACCCGGGGGACGAGCAGTACTTC
NA | TRBJ2-5 | TRBV2 | few | CASSADGLKQETQYF | TGTGCCAGCAGCGCGGATGGACTAAAACAAGAGACCCAGTACTTC
NA | TRBJ2-7 | TRBV11-2 | few | CASSLTGPASYEQYF | TGTGCCAGCAGCTTAACAGGGCCCGCCTCCTACGAGCAGTACTTC
NA | TRBJ1-5 | TRBV14 | many | CASSQTGVARPQHF | TGTGCCAGCAGCCAAACGGGTGTGGCGCGGCCCCAGCATTTT
TRBD1 | TRBJ2-3 | TRBV18 | NA | CASSPPPRLGTDTDTQYF | TGTGCCAGCTCACCACCACCCCGACTCGGGACAGACACAGATACGCAGTATTTT
NA | TRBJ2-3 | TRBV20-1 | many | CSASGGSTDTQYF | TGCAGTGCTAGCGGGGGAAGCACAGATACGCAGTATTTT
NA | TRBJ1-2 | TRBV4-3 | few | CASSQEVAGRSGYTF | TGCGCCAGCAGCCAAGAAGTGGCAGGGCGATCTGGCTACACCTTC
NA | TRBJ1-2 | TRBV7-2 | many | CASSLAGGLGGYTF | TGTGCCAGCAGCTTAGCAGGGGGACTGGGTGGCTACACCTTC
NA | TRBJ1-5 | TRBV7-2 | NA | CASSLGGSYSNQPQHF | TGTGCCAGCAGCTTAGGGGGCTCTTATAGCAATCAGCCCCAGCATTTT
TRBD1 | TRBJ2-7 | TRBV7-8 | few | CASSFLGQGSYEQYF | TGTGCCAGCAGCTTTTTGGGACAGGGTTCCTACGAGCAGTACTTC
TRBD2 | TRBJ2-3 | TRBV7-3 | NA | CASSWAGGRADTQYF | TGTGCCAGCAGCTGGGCGGGGGGTCGGGCAGATACGCAGTATTTT
TRBD1 | TRBJ1-1 | TRBV20-1 | many | CSARDRGQGVGTEAFF | TGCAGTGCTAGAGATAGGGGACAGGGGGTAGGCACTGAAGCTTTCTTT